This record looks at one TCR beta chain sequence and its context. This sample was included in a study of blood T cell repertoires in COVID-19. Study details: Donors in the United States, Italy and Spain gave samples during acute or convalescent COVID-19. Nucleic acid was either cDNA or gDNA, and it came from T cells, B-cell-depleted T cells, or PBMCs.

The method was immunoSEQ multiplex PCR; TCRdb's version includes in-frame clones alone and lacks a portion of them. The table shows 170,000 or so clones, with 83% occurring only once. Recruited during active infection, patients (from Seattle) were subsequently followed longitudinally. Germline V gene lookup returns CDR1 SGHVS and CDR2 FQNEAQ. The CDR3 is 15 amino acids. V was clipped by 4 bases and J by 0 bases, with 11 bases between them. The chain links TRBV7-8 to TRBJ2-3; D perhaps matches TRBD2 (5 bases). The sample consisted of peripheral blood. This TCR was sampled from a woman in her sixties or seventies with COVID-19, enrolled during active disease. CDR3 in DNA: TGTGCCAGCAGCTACTGGAGGTCTAGCACAGATACGCAGTATTTT. Translation: CASSYWRSSTDTQYF.